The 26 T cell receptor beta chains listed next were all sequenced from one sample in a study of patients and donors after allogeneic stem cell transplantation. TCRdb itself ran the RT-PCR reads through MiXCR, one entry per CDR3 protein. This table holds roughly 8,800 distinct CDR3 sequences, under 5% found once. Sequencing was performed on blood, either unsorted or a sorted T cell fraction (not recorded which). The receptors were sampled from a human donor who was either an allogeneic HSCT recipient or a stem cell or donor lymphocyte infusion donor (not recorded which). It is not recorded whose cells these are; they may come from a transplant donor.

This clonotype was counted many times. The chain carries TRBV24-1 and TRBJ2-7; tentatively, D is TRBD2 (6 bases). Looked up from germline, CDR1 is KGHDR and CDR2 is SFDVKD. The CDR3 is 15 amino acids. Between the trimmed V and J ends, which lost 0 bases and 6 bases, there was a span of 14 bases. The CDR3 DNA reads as TGTGCCACCAGTGATTTGAGAGCGGGCCTGGGCGAGCAGTACTTC. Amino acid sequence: CATSDLRAGLGEQYF.

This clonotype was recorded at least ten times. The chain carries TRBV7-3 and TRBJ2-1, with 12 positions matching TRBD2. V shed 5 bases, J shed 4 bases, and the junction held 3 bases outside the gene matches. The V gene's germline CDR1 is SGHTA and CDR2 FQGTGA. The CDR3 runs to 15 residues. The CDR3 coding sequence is TGTGCCAGCAGCATACTAGCGGGAGGATACAATGAGCAGTTCTTC. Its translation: CASSILAGGYNEQFF.

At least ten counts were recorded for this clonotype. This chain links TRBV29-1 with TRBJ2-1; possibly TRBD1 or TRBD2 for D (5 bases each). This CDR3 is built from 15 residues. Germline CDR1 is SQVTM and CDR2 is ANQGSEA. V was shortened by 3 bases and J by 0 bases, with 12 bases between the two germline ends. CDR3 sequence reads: CSVDRDGLSYNEQFF. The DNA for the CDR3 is TGCAGCGTTGATCGGGACGGGCTCTCCTACAATGAGCAGTTCTTC.

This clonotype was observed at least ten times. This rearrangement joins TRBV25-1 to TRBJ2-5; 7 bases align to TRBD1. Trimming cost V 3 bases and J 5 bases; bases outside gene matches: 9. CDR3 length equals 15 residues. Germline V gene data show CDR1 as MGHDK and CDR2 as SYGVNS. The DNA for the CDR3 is TGTGCCAGCAGTGAGGACAGGAGCCGGCGGGAGACCCAGTACTTC. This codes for CASSEDRSRRETQYF.

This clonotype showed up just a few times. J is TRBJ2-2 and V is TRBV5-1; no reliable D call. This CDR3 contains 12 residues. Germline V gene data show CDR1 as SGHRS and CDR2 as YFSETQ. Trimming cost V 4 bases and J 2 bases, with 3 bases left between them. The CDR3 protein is CASSPNTGELFF. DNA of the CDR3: TGCGCCAGCAGCCCCAACACCGGGGAGCTGTTTTTT. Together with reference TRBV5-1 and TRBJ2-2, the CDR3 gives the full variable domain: KAGVTQTPRYLIKTRGQQVTLSCSPISGHRSVSWYQQTPGQGLQFLFEYFSETQRNKGNFPGRFSGRQFSNSRSEMNVSTLELGDSALYLCASSPNTGELFFGEGSRLTVL.

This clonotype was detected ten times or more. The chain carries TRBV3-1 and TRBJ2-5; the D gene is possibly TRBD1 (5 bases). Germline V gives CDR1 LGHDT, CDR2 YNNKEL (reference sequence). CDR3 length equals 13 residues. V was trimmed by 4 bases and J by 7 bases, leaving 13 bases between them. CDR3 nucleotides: TGTGCCAGCAGCCTTTTCAGGGAAGGGACCCAGTACTTC. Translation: CASSLFREGTQYF.

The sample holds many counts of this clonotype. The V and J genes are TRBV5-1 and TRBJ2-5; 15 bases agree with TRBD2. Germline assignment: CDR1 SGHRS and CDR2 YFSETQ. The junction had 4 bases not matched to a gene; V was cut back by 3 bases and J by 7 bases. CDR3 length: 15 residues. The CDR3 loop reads CASSWGLAGGGTQYF. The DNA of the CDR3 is TGCGCCAGCAGCTGGGGACTAGCGGGAGGAGGGACCCAGTACTTC.

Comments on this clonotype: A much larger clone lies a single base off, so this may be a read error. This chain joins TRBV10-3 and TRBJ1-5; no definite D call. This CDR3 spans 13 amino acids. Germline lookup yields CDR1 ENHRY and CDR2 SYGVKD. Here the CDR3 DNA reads TGTGCCATCAGCGACGGATACAATCAGCCCCATCATTTT. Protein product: CAISDGYNQPHHF.

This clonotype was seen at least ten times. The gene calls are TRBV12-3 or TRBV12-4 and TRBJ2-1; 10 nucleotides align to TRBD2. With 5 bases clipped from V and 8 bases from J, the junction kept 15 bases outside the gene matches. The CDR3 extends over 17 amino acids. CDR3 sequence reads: CASSTRTSGRVEDEQFF. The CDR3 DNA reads TGTGCCAGCAGTACACGGACTAGCGGACGCGTTGAGGATGAGCAGTTCTTC.

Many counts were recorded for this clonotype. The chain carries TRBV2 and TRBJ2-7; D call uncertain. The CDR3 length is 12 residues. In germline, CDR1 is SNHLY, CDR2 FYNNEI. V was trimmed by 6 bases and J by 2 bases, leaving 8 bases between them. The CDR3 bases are TGTGCCAGCAGACAGAGTACCTACGAGCAGTACTTC. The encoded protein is CASRQSTYEQYF.

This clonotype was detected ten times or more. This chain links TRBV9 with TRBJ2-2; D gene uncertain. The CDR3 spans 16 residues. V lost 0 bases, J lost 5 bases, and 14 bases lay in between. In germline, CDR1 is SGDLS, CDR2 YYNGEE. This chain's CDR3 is CASSVAPTIGTGELFF. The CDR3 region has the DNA TGTGCCAGCAGCGTAGCCCCGACGATTGGGACCGGGGAGCTGTTTTTT. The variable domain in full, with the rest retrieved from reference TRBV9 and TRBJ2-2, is DSGVTQTPKHLITATGQRVTLRCSPRSGDLSVYWYQQSLDQGLQFLIQYYNGEERAKGNILERFSAQQFPDLHSELNLSSLELGDSALYFCASSVAPTIGTGELFFGEGSRLTVL.

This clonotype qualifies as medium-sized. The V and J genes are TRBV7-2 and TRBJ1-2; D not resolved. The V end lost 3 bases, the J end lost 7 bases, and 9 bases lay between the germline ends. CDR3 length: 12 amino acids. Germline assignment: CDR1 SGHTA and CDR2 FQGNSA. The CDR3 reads CASSLLMAGYTF. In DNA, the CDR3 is TGTGCCAGCAGCTTGCTCATGGCTGGCTACACCTTC.

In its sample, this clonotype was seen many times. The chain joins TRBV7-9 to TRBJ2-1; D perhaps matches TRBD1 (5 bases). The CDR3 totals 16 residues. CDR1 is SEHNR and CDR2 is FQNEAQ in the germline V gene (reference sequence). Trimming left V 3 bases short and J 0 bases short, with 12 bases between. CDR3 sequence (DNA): TGTGCCAGCAGCTTCAAGGGGCCTCGCTCCTACAATGAGCAGTTCTTC. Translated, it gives CASSFKGPRSYNEQFF.

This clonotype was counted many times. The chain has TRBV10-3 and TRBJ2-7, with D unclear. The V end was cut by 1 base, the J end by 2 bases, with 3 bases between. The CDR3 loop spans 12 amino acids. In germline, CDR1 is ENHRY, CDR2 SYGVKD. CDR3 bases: TGTGCCATCAGTGAGTGGACCTACGAGCAGTACTTC. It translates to CAISEWTYEQYF.

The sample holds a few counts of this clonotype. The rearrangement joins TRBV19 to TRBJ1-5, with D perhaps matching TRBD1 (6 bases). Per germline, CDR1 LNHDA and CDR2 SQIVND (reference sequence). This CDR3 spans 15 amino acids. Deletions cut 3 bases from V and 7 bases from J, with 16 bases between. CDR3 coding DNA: TGTGCCAGTAGTATTCTAGGGGGGCGCAGGCAGCCCCAGCATTTT. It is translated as CASSILGGRRQPQHF.

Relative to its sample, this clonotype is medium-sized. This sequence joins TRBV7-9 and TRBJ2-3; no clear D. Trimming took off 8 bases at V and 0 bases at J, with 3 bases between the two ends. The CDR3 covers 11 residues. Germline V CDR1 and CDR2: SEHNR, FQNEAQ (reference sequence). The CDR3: CASGSTDTQYF. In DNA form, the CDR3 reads TGTGCCAGCGGGAGCACAGATACGCAGTATTTT. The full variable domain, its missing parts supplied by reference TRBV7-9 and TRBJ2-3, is DTGVSQNPRHKITKRGQNVTFRCDPISEHNRLYWYRQTLGQGPEFLTYFQNEAQLEKSRLLSDRFSAERPKGSFSTLEIQRTEQGDSAMYLCASGSTDTQYFGPGTRLTVL.

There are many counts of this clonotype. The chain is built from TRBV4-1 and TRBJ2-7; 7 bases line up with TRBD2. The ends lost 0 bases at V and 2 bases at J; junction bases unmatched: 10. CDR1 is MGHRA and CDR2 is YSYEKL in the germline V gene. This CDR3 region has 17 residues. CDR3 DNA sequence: TGCGCCAGCAGCCAAGAGGGGATGGCTAGCGGAACCTACGAGCAGTACTTC. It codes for CASSQEGMASGTYEQYF.

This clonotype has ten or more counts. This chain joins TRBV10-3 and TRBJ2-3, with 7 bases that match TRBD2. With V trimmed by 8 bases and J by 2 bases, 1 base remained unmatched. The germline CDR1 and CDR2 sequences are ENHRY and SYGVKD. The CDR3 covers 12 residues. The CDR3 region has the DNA TGTGCCATCGGGGGGGACACAGATACGCAGTATTTT. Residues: CAIGGDTDTQYF.

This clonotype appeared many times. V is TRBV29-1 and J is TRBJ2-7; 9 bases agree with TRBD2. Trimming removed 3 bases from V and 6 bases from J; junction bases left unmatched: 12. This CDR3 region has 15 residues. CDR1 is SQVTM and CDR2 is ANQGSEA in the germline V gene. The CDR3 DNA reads TGCAGCGTTGAGGTCGTGTCTAGCGGGAAGGGCGAGCAGTACTTC. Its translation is CSVEVVSSGKGEQYF.

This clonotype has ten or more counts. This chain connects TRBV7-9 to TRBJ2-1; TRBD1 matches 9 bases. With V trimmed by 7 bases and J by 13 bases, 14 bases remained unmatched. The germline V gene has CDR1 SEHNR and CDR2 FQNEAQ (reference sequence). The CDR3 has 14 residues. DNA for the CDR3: TGTGCCAGCACGGAGACAGGGGGGAGGCTTAGACAGTTCTTC. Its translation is CASTETGGRLRQFF.

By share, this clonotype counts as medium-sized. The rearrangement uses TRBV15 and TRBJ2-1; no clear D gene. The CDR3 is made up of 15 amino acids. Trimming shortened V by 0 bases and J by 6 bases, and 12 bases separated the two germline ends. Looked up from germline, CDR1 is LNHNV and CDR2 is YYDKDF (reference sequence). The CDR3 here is CATSRDPLVGNEQFF. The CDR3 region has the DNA TGTGCCACCAGCAGAGATCCGTTAGTTGGCAATGAGCAGTTCTTC.

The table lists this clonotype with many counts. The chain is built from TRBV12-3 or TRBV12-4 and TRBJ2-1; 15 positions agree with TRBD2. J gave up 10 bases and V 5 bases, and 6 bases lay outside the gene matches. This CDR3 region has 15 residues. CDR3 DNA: TGTGCCAGCAGTCCAGGACTAGCGGGAGGGGGAGAGCAGTTCTTC. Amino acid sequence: CASSPGLAGGGEQFF.

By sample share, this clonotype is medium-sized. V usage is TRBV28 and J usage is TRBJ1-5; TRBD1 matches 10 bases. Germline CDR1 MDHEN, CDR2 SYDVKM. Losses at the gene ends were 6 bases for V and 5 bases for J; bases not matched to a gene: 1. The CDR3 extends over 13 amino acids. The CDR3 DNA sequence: TGTGCCAGCAGGACAGGGGGCTATCAGCCCCAGCATTTT. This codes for CASRTGGYQPQHF.

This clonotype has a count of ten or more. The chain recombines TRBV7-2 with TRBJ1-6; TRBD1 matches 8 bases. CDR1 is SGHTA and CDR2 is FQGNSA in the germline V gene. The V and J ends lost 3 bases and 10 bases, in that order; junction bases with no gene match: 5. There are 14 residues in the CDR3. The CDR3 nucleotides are TGTGCCAGCAGCTTCCAGGGGGCAGGGTCACCCCTCCACTTT. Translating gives CASSFQGAGSPLHF.

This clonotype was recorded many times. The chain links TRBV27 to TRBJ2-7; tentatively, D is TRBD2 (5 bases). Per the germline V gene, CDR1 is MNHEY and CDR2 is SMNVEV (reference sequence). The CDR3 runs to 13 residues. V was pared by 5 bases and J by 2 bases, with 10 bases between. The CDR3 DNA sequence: TGTGCCAGCAGTCCGCGGACTCCCTACGAGCAGTACTTC. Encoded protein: CASSPRTPYEQYF.

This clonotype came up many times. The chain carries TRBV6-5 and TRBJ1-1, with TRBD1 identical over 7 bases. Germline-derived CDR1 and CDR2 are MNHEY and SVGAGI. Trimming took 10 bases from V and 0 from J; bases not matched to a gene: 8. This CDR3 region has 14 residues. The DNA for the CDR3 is TGTGCCAAACCGACAGGGAGGTTGAACACTGAAGCTTTCTTT. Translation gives CAKPTGRLNTEAFF.